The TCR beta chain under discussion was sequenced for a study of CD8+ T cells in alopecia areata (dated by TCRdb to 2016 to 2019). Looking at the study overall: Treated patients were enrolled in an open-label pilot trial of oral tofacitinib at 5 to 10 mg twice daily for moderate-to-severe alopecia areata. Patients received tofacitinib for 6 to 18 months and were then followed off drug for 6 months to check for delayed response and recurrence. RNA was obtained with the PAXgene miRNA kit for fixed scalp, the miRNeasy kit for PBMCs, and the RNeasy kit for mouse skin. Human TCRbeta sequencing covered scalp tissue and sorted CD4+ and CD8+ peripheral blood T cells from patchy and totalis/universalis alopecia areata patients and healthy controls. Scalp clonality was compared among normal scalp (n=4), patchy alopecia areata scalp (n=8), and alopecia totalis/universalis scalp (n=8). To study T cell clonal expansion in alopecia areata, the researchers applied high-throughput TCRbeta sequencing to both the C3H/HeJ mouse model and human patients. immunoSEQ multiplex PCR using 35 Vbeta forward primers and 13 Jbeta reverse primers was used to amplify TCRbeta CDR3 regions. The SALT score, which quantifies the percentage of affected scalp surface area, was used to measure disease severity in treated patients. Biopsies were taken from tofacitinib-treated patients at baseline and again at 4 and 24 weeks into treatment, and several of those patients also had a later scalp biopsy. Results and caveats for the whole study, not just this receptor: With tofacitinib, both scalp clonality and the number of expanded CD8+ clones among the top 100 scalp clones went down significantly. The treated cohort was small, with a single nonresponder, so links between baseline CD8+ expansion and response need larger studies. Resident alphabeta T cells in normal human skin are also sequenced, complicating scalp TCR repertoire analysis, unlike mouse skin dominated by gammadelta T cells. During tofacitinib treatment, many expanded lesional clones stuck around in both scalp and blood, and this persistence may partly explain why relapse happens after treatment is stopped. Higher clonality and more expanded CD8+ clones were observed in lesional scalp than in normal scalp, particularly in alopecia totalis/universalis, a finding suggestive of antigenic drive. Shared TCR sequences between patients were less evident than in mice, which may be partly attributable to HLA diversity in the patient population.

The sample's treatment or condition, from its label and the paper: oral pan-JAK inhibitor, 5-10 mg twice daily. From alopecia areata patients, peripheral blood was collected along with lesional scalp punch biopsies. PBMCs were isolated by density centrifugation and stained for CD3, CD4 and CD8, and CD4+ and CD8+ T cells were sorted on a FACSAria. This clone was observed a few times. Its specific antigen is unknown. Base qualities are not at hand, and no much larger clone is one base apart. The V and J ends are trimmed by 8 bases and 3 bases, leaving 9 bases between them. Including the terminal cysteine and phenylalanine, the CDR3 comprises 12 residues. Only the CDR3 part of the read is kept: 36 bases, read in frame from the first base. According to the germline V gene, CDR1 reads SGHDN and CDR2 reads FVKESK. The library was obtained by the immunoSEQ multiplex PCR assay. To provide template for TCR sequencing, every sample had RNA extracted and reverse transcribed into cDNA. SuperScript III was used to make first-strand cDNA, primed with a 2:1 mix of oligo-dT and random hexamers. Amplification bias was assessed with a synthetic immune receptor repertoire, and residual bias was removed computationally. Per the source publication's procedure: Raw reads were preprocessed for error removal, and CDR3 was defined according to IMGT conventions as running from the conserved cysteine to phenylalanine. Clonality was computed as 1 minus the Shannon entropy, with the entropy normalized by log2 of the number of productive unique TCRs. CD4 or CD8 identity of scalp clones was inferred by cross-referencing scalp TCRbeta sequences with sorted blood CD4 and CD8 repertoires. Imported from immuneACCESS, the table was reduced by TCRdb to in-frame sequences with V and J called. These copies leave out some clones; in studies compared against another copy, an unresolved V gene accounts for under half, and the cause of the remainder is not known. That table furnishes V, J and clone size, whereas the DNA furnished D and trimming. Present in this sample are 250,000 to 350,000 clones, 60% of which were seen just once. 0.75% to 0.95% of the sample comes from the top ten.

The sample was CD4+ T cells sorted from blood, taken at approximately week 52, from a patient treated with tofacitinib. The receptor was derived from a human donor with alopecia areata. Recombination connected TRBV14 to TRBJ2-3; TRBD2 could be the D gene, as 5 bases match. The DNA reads TGTGCCAGCTCCGGAGGTACAGATACGCAGTATTTT. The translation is CASSGGTDTQYF.